A single sample gave rise to the 29 T cell receptor beta chains below, sequenced in a study of blood T cell repertoires in COVID-19. Sequencing was performed with immunoSEQ multiplex PCR; in TCRdb, only in-frame clones are kept and a portion is missing. The sample lists 250,000 or so clones; 70% to 90% were seen once. The sequencing input was peripheral blood. The receptors originated from a woman aged 60-75 years with active or convalescent COVID-19.

The chain combines TRBV19 with TRBJ1-3; TRBD1 agrees at 9 bases. The germline V gene encodes CDR1 LNHDA and CDR2 SQIVND (reference sequence). The CDR3 is 16 amino acids. With V trimmed by 3 bases and J by 4 bases, 7 bases remained unmatched. The CDR3 DNA is TGTGCCAGTAGTATTCTTGGGACAGGGCGAGGAAACACCATATATTTT. Translating gives CASSILGTGRGNTIYF.

The CDR3 nucleotides are TGTGCCAGCAGCGTAGGTGCACGGAGACTAGCGGGCACAGATACGCAGTATTTT. Its protein product is CASSVGARRLAGTDTQYF. The rearrangement links TRBV9 to TRBJ2-3; 9 positions match TRBD2. The CDR3 is made up of 18 amino acids. Germline lookup yields CDR1 SGDLS and CDR2 YYNGEE. The V gene end was trimmed by 0 bases and the J gene end by 1 base; junction bases not matched to a gene: 9. The full variable domain, rest sourced from reference TRBV9 and TRBJ2-3, is DSGVTQTPKHLITATGQRVTLRCSPRSGDLSVYWYQQSLDQGLQFLIQYYNGEERAKGNILERFSAQQFPDLHSELNLSSLELGDSALYFCASSVGARRLAGTDTQYFGPGTRLTVL.

The chain couples TRBV6-5 to TRBJ1-3; D gene unclear. V was shortened by 2 bases and J by 2 bases, with 10 bases between the two germline ends. In germline, CDR1 is MNHEY, CDR2 SVGAGI. This CDR3 contains 15 residues. CDR3 region: CASSYQVSAGNTIYF. The CDR3 DNA sequence: TGTGCCAGCAGTTACCAGGTCTCCGCTGGAAACACCATATATTTT.

The chain's CDR3 is CASSQSEASGRGDTQYF. The CDR3 DNA is TGTGCCAGCAGCCAAAGCGAAGCTAGCGGGAGGGGGGATACGCAGTATTTT. The J gene is TRBJ2-3, the V gene TRBV4-2, with 12 nucleotides matching TRBD2. Germline V gene data show CDR1 as LGHNA and CDR2 as YNFKEQ. The CDR3 is made up of 17 amino acids. V shed 2 bases, J shed 6 bases, and the junction held 9 bases outside the gene matches.

J is TRBJ1-5 and V is TRBV2, with 10 positions matching TRBD1. Germline assignment: CDR1 SNHLY and CDR2 FYNNEI. The CDR3 totals 15 residues. After removal of 6 bases from V and 0 bases from J, the junction contained 2 bases not matched to a gene. The CDR3 region is CASRGTGDSNQPQHF. DNA of the CDR3: TGTGCCAGCAGAGGGACAGGGGATAGCAATCAGCCCCAGCATTTT.

This clone was picked up a small number of times. This chain uses TRBV2 with TRBJ2-1; tentative D call: TRBD2 (7 bases). With 4 bases removed from V and 9 bases from J, the gap between germline ends came to 10 bases. The CDR3 has 12 amino acids. Germline V gene lookup returns CDR1 SNHLY and CDR2 FYNNEI. The CDR3 spells CASSVGGGEQFF. CDR3 nucleotide sequence: TGTGCCAGCAGTGTAGGGGGGGGTGAGCAGTTCTTC.

The sample holds a few counts of this clone. This chain uses TRBV25-1 with TRBJ1-2, with D maybe TRBD1 (5 bases). The CDR3 spans 11 residues. Per the germline V gene, CDR1 is MGHDK and CDR2 is SYGVNS. V was pared by 4 bases and J by 7 bases, with 7 bases between. The CDR3 DNA reads TGTGCCAGCAGTGGACAGACTGGCTACACCTTC. Protein: CASSGQTGYTF.

This chain links TRBV7-8 with TRBJ1-2; 8 bases are a match to TRBD1. There are 15 residues in the CDR3. Germline CDR1 is SGHVS and CDR2 is FQNEAQ. V dropped 5 bases and J dropped 3; count of bases not matched to a gene: 8. CDR3 amino acids: CASSRTGTPYYGYTF. CDR3 in DNA: TGTGCCAGCAGCAGGACAGGGACCCCGTACTATGGCTACACCTTC.

This chain links TRBV4-2 with TRBJ2-1, with TRBD2 matching over 11 bases. In germline, CDR1 is LGHNA, CDR2 YNFKEQ. CDR3 size: 18 residues. V trimming: 1 base; J trimming: 7 bases; junction bases outside the gene matches: 12. The CDR3 loop is CASSQGFRASGRWNEQFF. The CDR3 nucleotides are TGTGCCAGCAGCCAAGGGTTTAGGGCTAGCGGGAGGTGGAATGAGCAGTTCTTC.

This chain links TRBV6-5 with TRBJ1-1; D gene unclear. The CDR3 runs to 14 residues. Germline CDR1 is MNHEY and CDR2 is SVGAGI. Trimming stripped 0 bases from V and 4 bases from J, with 9 bases between. The CDR3 region has the DNA TGTGCCAGCAGTTACTCGAGGGTCGGCACTGAAGCTTTCTTT. Translating it yields CASSYSRVGTEAFF.

The chain is built from TRBV5-1 and TRBJ2-5; 9 bases agree with TRBD1. This CDR3 has 16 amino acids. Trimming at V came to 4 bases and at J to 4 bases, leaving 11 bases not matched to a gene. The germline V gene encodes CDR1 SGHRS and CDR2 YFSETQ. The chain's CDR3 is CASSEQGARRGETQYF. CDR3 DNA: TGCGCCAGCAGCGAACAGGGGGCGAGGAGGGGAGAGACCCAGTACTTC.

This clone has more than one count but fewer than ten. The chain uses TRBV27 and TRBJ2-1; 8 nucleotides line up with TRBD2. The CDR3 runs 14 residues. J was trimmed by 7 bases and V by 8 bases; bases with no gene match: 10. CDR1 MNHEY and CDR2 SMNVEV come from the germline V gene (reference sequence). CDR3 loop: CASSPLAGINEQFF. The CDR3 DNA follows: TGTGCCAGCTCCCCCCTAGCGGGTATTAATGAGCAGTTCTTC.

The chain employs TRBV4-2 and TRBJ1-3, with TRBD1 as a possible D gene (5 bases). CDR1 and CDR2 from the germline V gene are LGHNA and YNFKEQ. CDR3 length: 16 amino acids. Deletions cut 5 bases from V and 0 bases from J, with 14 bases between. The CDR3 DNA reads as TGTGCCAGCAGCAGTGGGGCAGGGAACTCTGGAAACACCATATATTTT. Protein sequence: CASSSGAGNSGNTIYF.

CDR3 protein: CASSPRLAGGTSEQFF. The DNA for the CDR3 is TGTGCCAGCTCACCACGACTAGCGGGAGGAACTAGTGAGCAGTTCTTC. This rearrangement joins TRBV18 to TRBJ2-1; 13 bases agree with TRBD2. The CDR3 is 16 residues long. Per the germline V gene, CDR1 is KGHSH and CDR2 is LQKENI. The V gene end was trimmed by 1 base and the J gene end by 9 bases; junction bases not matched to a gene: 6.

This clone was counted a single time. V is TRBV13 and J is TRBJ2-1; maybe TRBD1 (5 bases). CDR1 PRHDT and CDR2 FYEKMQ come from the germline V gene (reference sequence). The CDR3 is 12 amino acids. The ends were cut back, 5 bases at V and 9 bases at J, with 11 bases in the middle. The CDR3 DNA follows: TGTGCCAGCAGCATTCACAGGAGTGAGCAGTTCTTC. Its protein product is CASSIHRSEQFF.

The chain combines TRBV11-2 with TRBJ2-3; 7 bases map to TRBD1. Looked up from germline, CDR1 is SGHAT and CDR2 is FQNNGV. The CDR3 contains 16 residues. V lost 5 bases, J lost 1 base, and 9 bases stayed unmatched. CDR3: CASSRTGQEGTDTQYF. The CDR3 nucleotides are TGTGCCAGCAGCCGGACAGGCCAAGAGGGCACAGATACGCAGTATTTT. The whole variable domain, remainder taken from reference TRBV11-2 and TRBJ2-3, is EAGVAQSPRYKIIEKRQSVAFWCNPISGHATLYWYQQILGQGPKLLIQFQNNGVVDDSQLPKDRFSAERLKGVDSTLKIQPAKLEDSAVYLCASSRTGQEGTDTQYFGPGTRLTVL.

The J gene is TRBJ1-6, the V gene TRBV7-9, with 8 nucleotides matching TRBD1. Trimming at V came to 8 bases and at J to 7 bases, leaving 13 bases not matched to a gene. This CDR3 is 16 amino acids long. Germline lookup yields CDR1 SEHNR and CDR2 FQNEAQ (reference sequence). The CDR3 protein is CASGLQGGKGNSPLHF. The CDR3 bases are TGTGCCAGCGGATTACAGGGGGGCAAAGGAAATTCACCCCTCCACTTT.

This sequence joins TRBV5-4 and TRBJ1-2; TRBD1 agrees at 7 bases. The CDR3 contains 15 residues. Trimming took 1 base from V and 2 from J; bases not matched to a gene: 5. CDR1 and CDR2 (germline): SGHNT, YYREEE (reference sequence). CDR3 amino acids: CASSLSPGQNYGYTF. In DNA, the CDR3 is TGTGCCAGCAGCTTGTCTCCGGGACAGAACTATGGCTACACCTTC.

The chain recombines TRBV7-2 with TRBJ1-4; 10 bases line up with TRBD1. The germline V gene has CDR1 SGHTA and CDR2 FQGNSA. The CDR3 loop spans 17 amino acids. Losses at the gene ends were 1 base for V and 8 bases for J; bases not matched to a gene: 10. The CDR3 coding sequence is TGTGCCAGCAGCTTAGAATTTCAGGGACAGGGGCGGGAAAAACTGTTTTTT. It is translated as CASSLEFQGQGREKLFF.

The V gene is TRBV19, the J gene TRBJ2-5; D is undetermined. The length of the CDR3 is 13 residues. Germline CDR1 is LNHDA and CDR2 is SQIVND (reference sequence). V lost 9 bases and J lost 1, with 12 bases in between. CDR3 residues: CASRLNLQETQYF. The CDR3 DNA sequence: TGTGCCAGCAGACTGAACCTCCAAGAGACCCAGTACTTC.

The genes are TRBV6-5 and TRBJ2-3; tentatively, D is TRBD2 (5 bases). The CDR3 is 14 amino acids. The V gene lost 6 bases and the J gene lost 6 bases, with 16 bases spanning the gap. Germline lookup yields CDR1 MNHEY and CDR2 SVGAGI. The CDR3 region is CASSLGPGLDTQYF. The DNA of the CDR3 is TGTGCCAGCAGCTTGGGTCCTGGACTGGATACGCAGTATTTT.

The rearrangement joins TRBV19 to TRBJ1-2; 9 bases line up with TRBD1. J was trimmed by 2 bases and V by 5 bases; bases with no gene match: 3. CDR1 is LNHDA and CDR2 is SQIVND in the germline V gene (reference sequence). This CDR3 region has 14 residues. The CDR3 region has the DNA TGTGCCAGTAGTCTGACAGGGGGAAACTATGGCTACACCTTC. Residues: CASSLTGGNYGYTF.

The V and J genes are TRBV5-1 and TRBJ2-7; D not resolved. CDR3 length equals 16 residues. V lost 6 bases, J lost 2 bases, and 21 bases lay in between. Germline CDR1 and CDR2: SGHRS and YFSETQ. CDR3 protein: CASITRPTDTTYEQYF. DNA of the CDR3: TGCGCCAGCATTACACGCCCTACTGACACAACCTACGAGCAGTACTTC.

This chain connects TRBV20-1 to TRBJ1-1; no firm D call. The length of the CDR3 is 14 residues. V lost 3 bases, J lost 4 bases, and 15 bases lay in between. Germline V gives CDR1 DFQATT, CDR2 SNEGSKA (reference sequence). CDR3: CSASKEGAGTEAFF. The CDR3 DNA reads TGCAGTGCTAGTAAGGAGGGCGCCGGCACTGAAGCTTTCTTT.

This chain uses TRBV10-3 with TRBJ2-1; weak D call: TRBD1 (9 bases). Trimming took off 11 bases at V and 5 bases at J, with 22 bases between the two ends. CDR3 size: 15 residues. Germline CDR1 ENHRY, CDR2 SYGVKD. CDR3 nucleotide sequence: TGTGCCGCCCAGACAGGGGGACTAGTAAACAATGAGCAGTTCTTC. Protein sequence: CAAQTGGLVNNEQFF.

The genes are TRBV2 and TRBJ1-2, with 7 bases that match TRBD1. Trimming cost V 4 bases and J 3 bases; bases outside gene matches: 20. The CDR3 consists of 19 residues. The germline CDR1 and CDR2 sequences are SNHLY and FYNNEI. The CDR3, as DNA: TGTGCCAGCAGTGTTCCCGGCAGTTCGACAGGGCGCTCGTACTATGGCTACACCTTC. This encodes CASSVPGSSTGRSYYGYTF.

J is TRBJ2-5 and V is TRBV5-8, with TRBD2 identical over 9 bases. The CDR3 has 14 residues. The V and J ends lost 4 bases and 4 bases, in that order; junction bases with no gene match: 5. Germline assignment: CDR1 SGHTS and CDR2 YDEGEE. Here the CDR3 reads CASSPSGAGETQYF. CDR3 sequence (DNA): TGTGCCAGCAGCCCTAGCGGGGCCGGAGAGACCCAGTACTTC. The complete variable domain, with remaining parts taken from reference TRBV5-8 and TRBJ2-5, reads EAGVTQSPTHLIKTRGQQATLRCSPISGHTSVYWYQQALGLGLQFLLWYDEGEERNRGNFPPRFSGRQFPNYSSELNVNALELEDSALYLCASSPSGAGETQYFGPGTRLLVL.

The chain links TRBV9 to TRBJ1-5, with D unclear. The CDR3 is made up of 16 amino acids. Looked up from germline, CDR1 is SGDLS and CDR2 is YYNGEE. Trimming shortened V by 2 bases and J by 0 bases, and 12 bases separated the two germline ends. The CDR3 here is CASSVGQVYSNQPQHF. DNA of the CDR3: TGTGCCAGCAGCGTTGGGCAGGTTTATAGCAATCAGCCCCAGCATTTT.

This chain joins TRBV13 and TRBJ1-2; no definite D call. V was pared by 4 bases and J by 7 bases, with 31 bases between. The CDR3 runs to 19 residues. Per germline, CDR1 PRHDT and CDR2 FYEKMQ (reference sequence). In DNA, the CDR3 is TGTGCCAGCAGCTCCGACGGTGGCAGTCACCGGCCAACAGCGGGTGGCTACACCTTC. Translating gives CASSSDGGSHRPTAGGYTF.